This TCR beta chain derives from a study of human T cells and chemical hapten exposure. Study-wide background: The patch tests put 0.01% DPC on the skin of the upper back and were read 6 days later.

Study conclusions and caveats: Expanded TCR counts at PT1 were positively correlated with the patch test score.

The V end was cut by 5 bases, the J end by 6 bases, with 20 bases between. The CDR3 runs 15 residues. In germline, CDR1 is SGHAT, CDR2 FQNNGV. This clonotype was observed many times. Its antigen is unidentified. Time point indicated: patch test 1, 2 weeks after DPC sensitization. Treatment defined: therapeutic diphenylcyclopropenone sensitization with weekly scalp DPC. TCRdb re-derived calls from the RACE reads in MiXCR, one entry per CDR3 protein. The table has about 71,000 distinct CDR3 sequences, 7.5% to 10% seen once. This clonotype originated in a woman in her forties with alopecia areata. Some clones in this sample may be carry-over from other donors' samples. The chain has TRBV11-2 and TRBJ2-7, with D possibly being TRBD1 (5 bases). The material sequenced was whole blood, taken in connection with sensitization to the hapten diphenylcyclopropenone (DPC). In DNA, the CDR3 is TGTGCCAGCAGCGCCGACCCAGCCCTTAGGGGCGAGCAGTACTTC. Its translation: CASSADPALRGEQYF. Using reference TRBV11-2 and TRBJ2-7 for the parts outside the CDR3, the full variable domain is EAGVAQSPRYKIIEKRQSVAFWCNPISGHATLYWYQQILGQGPKLLIQFQNNGVVDDSQLPKDRFSAERLKGVDSTLKIQPAKLEDSAVYLCASSADPALRGEQYFGPGTRLTVT.